Described below is a single T cell receptor beta chain sequence and its context. It was with random hexamers that roughly 0.45 to 1 ug RNA was reverse transcribed. TCR beta CDR3 was amplified by immunoSEQ multiplex PCR. This amplification extended across 54 Vbeta and 13 Jbeta segments. Each CDR3 protein is one row after TCRdb ran MiXCR on the immunoSEQ multiplex PCR reads. The sample yields around 150,000 distinct CDR3 sequences, around 96% seen once. Sequencing of TCR beta was performed on blood CD8+ T cells and on blood CD4+ T cells. The record originates from a study of CD8 T cells in Susac syndrome. The receptor was isolated from a human donor in good health. The sample comprised CD4+ T cells from PBMCs.

The CDR3 reads CSAPGEGNQPQHF. The CDR3 nucleotides are TGCAGTGCCCCGGGGGAGGGTAATCAGCCCCAGCATTTT. The rearrangement links TRBV20-1 to TRBJ1-5; weak D call: TRBD1 (5 bases). V was pared by 6 bases and J by 4 bases, with 13 bases between. The CDR3 consists of 13 residues. The V gene's germline CDR1 is DFQATT and CDR2 SNEGSKA (reference sequence).